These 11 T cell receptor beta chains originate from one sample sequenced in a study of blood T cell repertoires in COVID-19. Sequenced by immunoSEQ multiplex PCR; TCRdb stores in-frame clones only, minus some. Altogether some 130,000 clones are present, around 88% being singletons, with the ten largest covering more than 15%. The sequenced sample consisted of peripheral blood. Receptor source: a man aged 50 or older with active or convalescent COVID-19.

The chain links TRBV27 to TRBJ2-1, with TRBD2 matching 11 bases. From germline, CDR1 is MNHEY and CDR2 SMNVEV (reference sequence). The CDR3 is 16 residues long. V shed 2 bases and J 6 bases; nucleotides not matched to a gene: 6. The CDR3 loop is CASSLLAGGSLNEQFF. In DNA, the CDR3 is TGTGCCAGCAGTTTACTAGCGGGAGGCTCCCTCAATGAGCAGTTCTTC.

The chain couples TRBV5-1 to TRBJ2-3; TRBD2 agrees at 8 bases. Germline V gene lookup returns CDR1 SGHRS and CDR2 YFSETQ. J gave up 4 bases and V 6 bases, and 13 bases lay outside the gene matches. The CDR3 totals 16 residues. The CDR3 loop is CASNPVTGGVADTQYF. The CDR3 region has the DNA TGCGCCAGCAATCCTGTGACGGGAGGGGTCGCAGATACGCAGTATTTT.

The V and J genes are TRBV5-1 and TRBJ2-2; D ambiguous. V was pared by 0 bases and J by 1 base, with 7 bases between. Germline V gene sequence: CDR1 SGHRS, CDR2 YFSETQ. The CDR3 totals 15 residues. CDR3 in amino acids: CASSLASKNTGELFF. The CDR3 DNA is TGCGCCAGCAGCTTGGCATCAAAGAACACCGGGGAGCTGTTTTTT. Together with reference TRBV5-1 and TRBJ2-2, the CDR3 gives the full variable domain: KAGVTQTPRYLIKTRGQQVTLSCSPISGHRSVSWYQQTPGQGLQFLFEYFSETQRNKGNFPGRFSGRQFSNSRSEMNVSTLELGDSALYLCASSLASKNTGELFFGEGSRLTVL.

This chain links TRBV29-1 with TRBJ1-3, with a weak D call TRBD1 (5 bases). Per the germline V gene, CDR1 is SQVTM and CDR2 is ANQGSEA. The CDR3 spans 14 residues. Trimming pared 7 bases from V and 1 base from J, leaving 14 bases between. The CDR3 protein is CSAEDGTSGNTIYF. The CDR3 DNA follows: TGCAGCGCCGAGGACGGGACTTCTGGAAACACCATATATTTT.

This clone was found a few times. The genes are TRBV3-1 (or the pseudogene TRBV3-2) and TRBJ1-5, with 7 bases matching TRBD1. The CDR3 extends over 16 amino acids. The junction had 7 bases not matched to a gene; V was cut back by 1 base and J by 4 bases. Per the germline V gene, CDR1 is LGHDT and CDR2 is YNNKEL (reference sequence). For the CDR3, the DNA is TGTGCCAGCAGCCAAGCGGGCAGGGGGTGGAATCAGCCCCAGCATTTT. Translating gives CASSQAGRGWNQPQHF.

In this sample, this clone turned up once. As DNA, the CDR3 is TGTGCCACCAGTGGGGCGGCGGAGGAAAACATTCAGTACTTC. It is translated as CATSGAAEENIQYF. This chain connects TRBV24-1 to TRBJ2-4; a possible D gene is TRBD2 (5 bases). The CDR3 spans 14 residues. Trimming pared 5 bases from V and 5 bases from J, leaving 12 bases between. CDR1 is KGHDR and CDR2 is SFDVKD in the germline V gene.

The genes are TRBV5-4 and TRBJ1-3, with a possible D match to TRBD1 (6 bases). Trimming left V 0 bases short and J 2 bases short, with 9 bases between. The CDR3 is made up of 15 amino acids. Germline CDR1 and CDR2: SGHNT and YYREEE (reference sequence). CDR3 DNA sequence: TGTGCCAGCAGCTTGGGGACAGCCGCTGGAAACACCATATATTTT. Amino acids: CASSLGTAAGNTIYF. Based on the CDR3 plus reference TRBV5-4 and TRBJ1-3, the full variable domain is ETGVTQSPTHLIKTRGQQVTLRCSSQSGHNTVSWYQQALGQGPQFIFQYYREEENGRGNFPPRFSGLQFPNYSSELNVNALELDDSALYLCASSLGTAAGNTIYFGEGSWLTVV.

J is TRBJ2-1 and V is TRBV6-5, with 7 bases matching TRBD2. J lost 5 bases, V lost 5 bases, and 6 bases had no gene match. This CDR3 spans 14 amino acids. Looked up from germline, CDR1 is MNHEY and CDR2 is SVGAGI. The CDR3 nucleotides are TGTGCCAGCAGTAACTGGGGGGGGAACAATGAGCAGTTCTTC. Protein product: CASSNWGGNNEQFF.

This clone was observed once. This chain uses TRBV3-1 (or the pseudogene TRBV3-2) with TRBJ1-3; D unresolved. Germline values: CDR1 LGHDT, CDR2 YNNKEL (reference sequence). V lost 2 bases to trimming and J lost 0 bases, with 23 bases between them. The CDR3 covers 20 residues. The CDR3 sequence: CASSQLLRGRIKSSGNTIYF. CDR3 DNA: TGTGCCAGCAGCCAACTCCTCAGAGGAAGGATCAAGAGCTCTGGAAACACCATATATTTT.

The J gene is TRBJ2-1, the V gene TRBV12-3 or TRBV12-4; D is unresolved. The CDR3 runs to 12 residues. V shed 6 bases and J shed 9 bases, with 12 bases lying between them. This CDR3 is CASSPPGSEQFF. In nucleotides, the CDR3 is TGTGCCAGCAGCCCCCCGGGTAGTGAGCAGTTCTTC.

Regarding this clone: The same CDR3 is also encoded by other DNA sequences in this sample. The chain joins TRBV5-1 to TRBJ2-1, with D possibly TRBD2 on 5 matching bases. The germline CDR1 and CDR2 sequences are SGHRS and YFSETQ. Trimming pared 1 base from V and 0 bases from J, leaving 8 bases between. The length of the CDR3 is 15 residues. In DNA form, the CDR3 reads TGCGCCAGCAGCTTGTCTGGGAGCTCCTACAATGAGCAGTTCTTC. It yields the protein CASSLSGSSYNEQFF.